This is a list of T cell receptor beta chains from one sample in a study of cytomegalovirus exposure and HLA in healthy donors. Only in-frame clones appear in the TCRdb table, and some are missing; sequencing was by immunoSEQ multiplex PCR. In the table there are some 120,000 clones, 75% to 90% of which are singletons. The sequenced sample was PBMCs. The receptor set was obtained from a man younger than 40 in good health and CMV-seronegative. The CDR3 runs from the conserved cysteine through the conserved F or W. Fields, in order: J gene, D gene, clone size, V gene, CDR3 DNA, CDR3 protein. The D gene is left open where the match is weak. Size is stated for part of the rows, as once, few or many counts, or as a class when the clone is expanded.

j_gene: TRBJ2-5
d_gene: TRBD1
abundance: -
v_gene: TRBV5-1
CDR3nt: TGCGCCGCGTCCCCGGGACAGGGGTACCAAGAGACCCAGTACTTC
CDR3aa: CAASPGQGYQETQYF

j_gene: TRBJ1-2
d_gene: TRBD1
abundance: -
v_gene: TRBV29-1
CDR3nt: TGCAGCGTTATGGACAGGTCTGGATATGGCTACACCTTC
CDR3aa: CSVMDRSGYGYTF

j_gene: TRBJ1-4
d_gene: -
abundance: few
v_gene: TRBV5-1
CDR3nt: TGCGCCAGCAGGACGTGGGGGCCAGGGGCTAATGAAAAACTGTTTTTT
CDR3aa: CASRTWGPGANEKLFF

j_gene: TRBJ2-5
d_gene: TRBD2
abundance: few
v_gene: TRBV7-9
CDR3nt: TGTTCCAGCAGCCCCTCGACTAGCGGGCCCCTTGGAGAGACCCAGTACTTC
CDR3aa: CSSSPSTSGPLGETQYF

j_gene: TRBJ2-2
d_gene: TRBD2
abundance: -
v_gene: TRBV4-3
CDR3nt: TGCGCCAGCAGCCCCGGGACTAGCGGGACCGGGGAGCTGTTTTTT
CDR3aa: CASSPGTSGTGELFF

j_gene: TRBJ1-2
d_gene: TRBD1
abundance: -
v_gene: TRBV6-5
CDR3nt: TGTGCCAGCAGTTACCCGGGACAGGGGGCTGGTGGCTACACCTTC
CDR3aa: CASSYPGQGAGGYTF

j_gene: TRBJ2-5
d_gene: -
abundance: few
v_gene: TRBV7-7
CDR3nt: TGTGCCAGCAGCTTAGGAGGGACAAGGACCCAAGAGACCCAGTACTTC
CDR3aa: CASSLGGTRTQETQYF

j_gene: TRBJ2-7
d_gene: TRBD1
abundance: few
v_gene: TRBV4-3
CDR3nt: TGCGCCAGCAGCCAAGAATTAAGGGGACAGGGTCCCAACGAGCAGTACTTC
CDR3aa: CASSQELRGQGPNEQYF

j_gene: TRBJ2-3
d_gene: -
abundance: -
v_gene: TRBV11-3
CDR3nt: TGTGCCAGCAGCTTCGAGGAAGCAGATACGCAGTATTTT
CDR3aa: CASSFEEADTQYF

j_gene: TRBJ1-5
d_gene: -
abundance: few
v_gene: TRBV4-1
CDR3nt: TGCGCCAGCAGCCAAGAAGAGGGGGAGGGTCAGCCCCAGCATTTT
CDR3aa: CASSQEEGEGQPQHF

j_gene: TRBJ1-2
d_gene: -
abundance: -
v_gene: TRBV19
CDR3nt: TGTGCCAGTAGTATGTACACTACTAACTATGGCTACACCTTC
CDR3aa: CASSMYTTNYGYTF

j_gene: TRBJ2-3
d_gene: -
abundance: -
v_gene: TRBV2
CDR3nt: TGTGCCAGACAGGCCCCCCCACCAGATACGCAGTATTTT
CDR3aa: CARQAPPPDTQYF

j_gene: TRBJ2-2
d_gene: TRBD1
abundance: once
v_gene: TRBV5-6
CDR3nt: TGTGCCAGCAGCTTGGGGGACAGGGTGACCGGGGAGCTGTTTTTT
CDR3aa: CASSLGDRVTGELFF

j_gene: TRBJ2-7
d_gene: TRBD1
abundance: once
v_gene: TRBV5-4
CDR3nt: TGTGCCAGCAGCTTGGCTCCGGGACAGGGGCACGAGCAGTACTTC
CDR3aa: CASSLAPGQGHEQYF

j_gene: TRBJ2-2
d_gene: -
abundance: -
v_gene: TRBV7-6
CDR3nt: TGTGCCAGCAGCAGAGCGCTTACCGGGGAGCTGTTTTTT
CDR3aa: CASSRALTGELFF

j_gene: TRBJ2-7
d_gene: TRBD1
abundance: -
v_gene: TRBV4-1
CDR3nt: TGCGCCAGCAGCCGGATGACAGGGGCCTCCTACGAGCAGTACTTC
CDR3aa: CASSRMTGASYEQYF

j_gene: TRBJ1-1
d_gene: TRBD1
abundance: -
v_gene: TRBV5-8
CDR3nt: TGTGCCAGCAGCTTGATTGTGACAGGGGGGACTGAAGCTTTCTTT
CDR3aa: CASSLIVTGGTEAFF

j_gene: TRBJ2-1
d_gene: TRBD2
abundance: -
v_gene: TRBV5-1
CDR3nt: TGCGCCAGCAGCATTCAACCCGGGACTAGCGGAAACAATGAGCAGTTCTTC
CDR3aa: CASSIQPGTSGNNEQFF

j_gene: TRBJ2-1
d_gene: TRBD2
abundance: -
v_gene: TRBV6-5
CDR3nt: TGTGCCAGCAGTTCTCTAGCGGGAGGGATGAATGAGCAGTTCTTC
CDR3aa: CASSSLAGGMNEQFF

j_gene: TRBJ2-5
d_gene: -
abundance: -
v_gene: TRBV18
CDR3nt: TGTGCCAGCTCCCAGAGTCGGGGGGCAGGGGAGACCCAGTACTTC
CDR3aa: CASSQSRGAGETQYF

j_gene: TRBJ2-1
d_gene: TRBD1
abundance: -
v_gene: TRBV6-5
CDR3nt: TGTGCCAGCAGTTCTCGGGACAGCTCCTACAATGAGCAGTTCTTC
CDR3aa: CASSSRDSSYNEQFF

j_gene: TRBJ2-2
d_gene: TRBD1
abundance: -
v_gene: TRBV28
CDR3nt: TGTGCCAGCAGTTCCCCGGGACAGGGGGATCGGACCGGGGAGCTGTTTTTT
CDR3aa: CASSSPGQGDRTGELFF

j_gene: TRBJ2-7
d_gene: TRBD2
abundance: -
v_gene: TRBV29-1
CDR3nt: TGCAGCGCCCTGGGGGGGGAACGACAACTAGCGGGGTCATCAAGGCATTACGAGCAGTACTTC
CDR3aa: CSALGGERQLAGSSRHYEQYF

j_gene: TRBJ1-6
d_gene: -
abundance: -
v_gene: TRBV7-8
CDR3nt: TGTGCCAGCAGCAGGGACTCAAGCTCCTATAATTCACCCCTCCACTTT
CDR3aa: CASSRDSSSYNSPLHF

j_gene: TRBJ1-2
d_gene: TRBD1
abundance: -
v_gene: TRBV18
CDR3nt: TGTGCCAGCTCACCAGCACAGGGGGATTATGGCTACACCTTC
CDR3aa: CASSPAQGDYGYTF

j_gene: TRBJ2-2
d_gene: -
abundance: -
v_gene: TRBV25-1
CDR3nt: TGTGCCAGCAGTGAATTGGGGCAAGGTTCCGGGGAGCTGTTTTTT
CDR3aa: CASSELGQGSGELFF

j_gene: TRBJ2-7
d_gene: -
abundance: -
v_gene: TRBV15
CDR3nt: TGTGCCACCAGCAGAGACCAGGGGCAAGGAACCGAGCAGTACTTC
CDR3aa: CATSRDQGQGTEQYF

j_gene: TRBJ2-3
d_gene: TRBD2
abundance: -
v_gene: TRBV13
CDR3nt: TGTGCCAGCAGCTTAGGGTTAGGACTAGCGGGAGTTTTGACAGATACGCAGTATTTT
CDR3aa: CASSLGLGLAGVLTDTQYF

j_gene: TRBJ2-7
d_gene: -
abundance: -
v_gene: TRBV30
CDR3nt: TGTGCCTGGAGTCGGGGGACCTACGAGCAGTACTTC
CDR3aa: CAWSRGTYEQYF

j_gene: TRBJ1-5
d_gene: -
abundance: few
v_gene: TRBV28
CDR3nt: TGTGCCAGCAGTTCGGTTCTCAGGGGAACCCAGCATTTT
CDR3aa: CASSSVLRGTQHF

j_gene: TRBJ2-7
d_gene: TRBD1
abundance: once
v_gene: TRBV5-3
CDR3nt: TGTGCCAGAAGCTTGTGTGGGACAGCGACCTACGAGCAGTACTTC
CDR3aa: CARSLCGTATYEQYF

j_gene: TRBJ2-2
d_gene: TRBD1
abundance: -
v_gene: TRBV19
CDR3nt: TGTGCCAGTGGGACAGGGATCGGGGAGCTGTTTTTT
CDR3aa: CASGTGIGELFF

j_gene: TRBJ2-3
d_gene: TRBD1
abundance: -
v_gene: TRBV12-5
CDR3nt: TGTGCTAGTGGTTTCTCGCCGGGACAGGACACAGATACGCAGTATTTT
CDR3aa: CASGFSPGQDTDTQYF

j_gene: TRBJ2-3
d_gene: TRBD1
abundance: -
v_gene: TRBV10-3
CDR3nt: TGTGCCACTTCGACAGGGGGCGACACAGATACGCAGTATTTT
CDR3aa: CATSTGGDTDTQYF

j_gene: TRBJ2-2
d_gene: TRBD1
abundance: -
v_gene: TRBV19
CDR3nt: TGTGCCAGTAGCTCTTCCGGGACAGACCCCACCGGGGAGCTGTTTTTT
CDR3aa: CASSSSGTDPTGELFF

j_gene: TRBJ1-1
d_gene: -
abundance: once
v_gene: TRBV2
CDR3nt: TGTGCCAGTGAACCGGGGTTTTCCACTGAAGCTTTCTTT
CDR3aa: CASEPGFSTEAFF

j_gene: TRBJ1-2
d_gene: -
abundance: -
v_gene: TRBV5-6
CDR3nt: TGTGCCAGCAGCTTTTTGGGGGCCGACTATGGCTACCCCTTC
CDR3aa: CASSFLGADYGYPF

j_gene: TRBJ2-1
d_gene: TRBD2
abundance: -
v_gene: TRBV30
CDR3nt: TGTGCCTGTAGAGGACTAGCGGGAGTCTATGAGCAGTTCTTC
CDR3aa: CACRGLAGVYEQFF

j_gene: TRBJ1-5
d_gene: -
abundance: -
v_gene: TRBV21-1
CDR3nt: TGTGCCAGCAGCAAAAACAGGGACCTAGGCAATCAGCCCCAGCATTTT
CDR3aa: CASSKNRDLGNQPQHF

j_gene: TRBJ2-7
d_gene: TRBD2
abundance: -
v_gene: TRBV19
CDR3nt: TGTGCCAGTAGTCCGGTCCTGACTAGCGGGCCTCCCTACGAGCAGTACTTC
CDR3aa: CASSPVLTSGPPYEQYF

j_gene: TRBJ1-4
d_gene: -
abundance: -
v_gene: TRBV30
CDR3nt: TGTGCCCAGGGAAGAAATGAAAAACTGTTTTTT
CDR3aa: CAQGRNEKLFF

j_gene: TRBJ2-1
d_gene: TRBD2
abundance: -
v_gene: TRBV2
CDR3nt: TGTGCCAGCAGGACCCCCGCAGCGGGAGGCTACAATGAGCAGTTCTTC
CDR3aa: CASRTPAAGGYNEQFF

j_gene: TRBJ2-7
d_gene: -
abundance: few
v_gene: TRBV2
CDR3nt: TGTGCCAGCAGTGAGGTTGGTAGCTACGAGCAGTACTTC
CDR3aa: CASSEVGSYEQYF

j_gene: TRBJ1-4
d_gene: -
abundance: few
v_gene: TRBV4-1
CDR3nt: TGCGCCAGCAGCCAAAACCGCGGTGAAAAACTGTTTTTT
CDR3aa: CASSQNRGEKLFF

j_gene: TRBJ2-2
d_gene: TRBD2
abundance: -
v_gene: TRBV7-8
CDR3nt: TGTGCCAGCAGCTTAGGCGCGGCTAGCGGGACCGGGGAGCTGTTTTTT
CDR3aa: CASSLGAASGTGELFF

j_gene: TRBJ2-3
d_gene: -
abundance: few
v_gene: TRBV11-3
CDR3nt: TGTGCCAGCAGGCCGGGGAGCACAGATACGCAGTATTTT
CDR3aa: CASRPGSTDTQYF

j_gene: TRBJ2-7
d_gene: TRBD1
abundance: -
v_gene: TRBV6-6
CDR3nt: TGCGCCAGCAGTTCCGGACAGGGTTGGGAGCAGTACTTC
CDR3aa: CASSSGQGWEQYF

j_gene: TRBJ2-7
d_gene: TRBD2
abundance: -
v_gene: TRBV5-1
CDR3nt: TGCGCCAGCAGCTTGGTCGTCCCTAGCGGGCTCGACGAGCAGTACTTC
CDR3aa: CASSLVVPSGLDEQYF

j_gene: TRBJ2-2
d_gene: -
abundance: -
v_gene: TRBV5-1
CDR3nt: TGCGCCAGCAGCCTCCCGGCGGAGAACACCGGGGAGCTGTTTTTT
CDR3aa: CASSLPAENTGELFF

j_gene: TRBJ1-2
d_gene: TRBD1
abundance: few
v_gene: TRBV27
CDR3nt: TGTGCCAGCAGCCGGGACAGGGCTAGCTACACCTTC
CDR3aa: CASSRDRASYTF

j_gene: TRBJ2-2
d_gene: -
abundance: -
v_gene: TRBV28
CDR3nt: TGTGCCAGCAGCCCCGTGGGCCAGGGGTTCGGGGAGCTGTTTTTT
CDR3aa: CASSPVGQGFGELFF

j_gene: TRBJ1-6
d_gene: TRBD1
abundance: -
v_gene: TRBV9
CDR3nt: TGTGCCAGCGGCAATACAGGGGGCGCCGATAATTCACCCCTCCACTTT
CDR3aa: CASGNTGGADNSPLHF

j_gene: TRBJ2-3
d_gene: TRBD2
abundance: -
v_gene: TRBV15
CDR3nt: TGTGCCACCAGCAGAGGGGTCACTAGCGACACAGATACGCAGTATTTT
CDR3aa: CATSRGVTSDTDTQYF